Each of the 5 T cell receptor beta chains below was sequenced from the same sample in a study of blood T cell repertoires in COVID-19. Using immunoSEQ multiplex PCR, the repertoire was profiled, and TCRdb retains in-frame clones only, with some absent. The repertoire holds approximately 60,000 clones, with over 75% as singletons. The sequenced sample was peripheral blood. The receptor source for this set is a human donor in a cohort sampled during active COVID-19.

V is TRBV6-5 and J is TRBJ1-1, with 7 positions matching TRBD1. The J segment lost 4 bases and the V segment lost 4 bases, leaving 6 bases of the junction unmatched. CDR1 is MNHEY, CDR2 SVGAGI, per germline. The CDR3 contains 14 residues. For the CDR3, the DNA is TGTGCCAGCAGTTCCACCTACAGGGGCACTGAAGCTTTCTTT. Its protein product is CASSSTYRGTEAFF.

This chain uses TRBV10-3 with TRBJ2-7; 14 bases match TRBD2. Trimming removed 9 bases from V and 7 bases from J; junction bases left unmatched: 5. Germline V gene data show CDR1 as ENHRY and CDR2 as SYGVKD. This CDR3 has 13 amino acids. In DNA form, the CDR3 reads TGTGCCATTCGACTAGCGGGGGGGGAGGAGCAGTACTTC. This codes for CAIRLAGGEEQYF.

The gene calls are TRBV6-5 and TRBJ1-5, with D maybe TRBD1 (5 bases). The ends were cut back, 4 bases at V and 6 bases at J, with 13 bases in the middle. Germline V gene data show CDR1 as MNHEY and CDR2 as SVGAGI. This CDR3 spans 14 amino acids. As DNA, the CDR3 is TGTGCCAGCAGTTCCGCGGACGGGGGTCAGCCCCAGCATTTT. It encodes CASSSADGGQPQHF.

The DNA of the CDR3 is TGTGCTAGTGGCTCTCCGGCCGGGGGGGACACAGATACGCAGTATTTT. Translating it yields CASGSPAGGDTDTQYF. The chain is built from TRBV12-5 and TRBJ2-3; TRBD2 agrees at 8 bases. There are 16 residues in the CDR3. With 6 bases clipped from V and 2 bases from J, the junction kept 10 bases outside the gene matches. Looked up from germline, CDR1 is LGHNT and CDR2 is FRNRAP.

This clone was detected once. The chain is built from TRBV10-1 and TRBJ2-7; 7 bases match TRBD1. CDR3 length: 15 residues. The ends lost 0 bases at V and 2 bases at J; junction bases unmatched: 4. The germline V gene encodes CDR1 WNHNN and CDR2 SYGVQD (reference sequence). CDR3: CASSESWDSTYEQYF. CDR3 in DNA: TGCGCCAGCAGTGAGTCGTGGGACAGCACCTACGAGCAGTACTTC.